This T cell receptor (beta chain) came from a study of blood T cell repertoires in COVID-19. Original handling: The authors estimated nucleated cell counts from reference gene primer amplification. Generated by immunoSEQ multiplex PCR, the TCRdb table keeps only in-frame clones and is missing some. V and J calls and clone size follow that table, whereas D and trimming were derived from the DNA. In the table there are 52,000 or so clones, 70% to 90% of which are singletons. The CDR3 spans 13 residues. V gave up 4 bases and J gave up 3 bases, with 10 bases separating them. Germline loops: CDR1 SGHNT, CDR2 YYREEE (reference sequence).

The sample taken for sequencing was peripheral blood. This chain joins TRBV5-4 and TRBJ2-5; possible D gene TRBD1, 6 bases. This clonotype originated in a woman between 65 and 79 years old with active COVID-19. CDR3 loop: CASSHRVEETQYF. DNA for the CDR3: TGTGCCAGCAGCCACAGGGTGGAAGAGACCCAGTACTTC.